The source of this TCR beta chain is a study of blood T cells in healthy people across ages. For the second PCR, which ran for about 6 to 11 cycles, a sample-barcoded 5' primer and a J-beta primer mix were used. Via MiXCR, TCRdb re-called the 5' RACE reads, giving one row per CDR3 protein. The data hold 890,000 or so distinct CDR3 sequences, with around two thirds observed a single time. The germline V gene encodes CDR1 LGHDT and CDR2 YNNKEL (reference sequence). V gave up 4 bases and J gave up 0 bases, with 12 bases separating them. This CDR3 has 16 amino acids. The sequenced sample consisted of blood. The chain has TRBV3-1 and TRBJ1-4; no firm D call. The receptor was derived from a man aged 25-45 years in good health. For the CDR3, the DNA is TGTGCCAGCAGCCGAAATCGACCCGCAACTAATGAAAAACTGTTTTTT. Translating gives CASSRNRPATNEKLFF. The full variable domain, rest sourced from reference TRBV3-1 and TRBJ1-4, is DTAVSQTPKYLVTQMGNDKSIKCEQNLGHDTMYWYKQDSKKFLKIMFSYNNKELIINETVPNRFSPKSPDKAHLNLHINSLELGDSAVYFCASSRNRPATNEKLFFGSGTQLSVL.